This TCR beta chain was retrieved from a study of shared clonotypes between healthy human individuals. This clone occurred a few times. The run depth of the assay was deep. Around 30,000 T cell genomes, or 250 to 300 ng DNA, went into replicate PCRs of unsorted PBMC. Original processing methods: With immunoSEQ giving junction-only sequences and no quality scores, filtering differed. Method: immunoSEQ multiplex PCR; TCRdb's copy keeps in-frame clones and lacks some. For V, J and clone size, that table is used; D and trimming come from the DNA. The repertoire holds about 490,000 clones, with 70% to 80% as singletons. Extraction of genomic DNA in unsorted samples used approximately 84 million PBMCs. The CDR3 sequence is 16 residues long. V dropped 2 bases and J dropped 0 bases, with 14 bases sitting between them. The germline V gene encodes CDR1 WSHSY and CDR2 SAAADI.

This chain joins TRBV10-2 and TRBJ2-7; D may correspond to TRBD1 or TRBD2 (7 bases each). This TCR was sampled from a woman aged 40 to 49 in good health. Some clones in this sample may be carry-over from other donors' samples. The sample comprised PBMCs. CDR3: CASSEVGRGGSYEQYF. The CDR3 coding sequence is TGCGCCAGCAGTGAGGTGGGCAGGGGGGGCTCCTACGAGCAGTACTTC.